This T cell receptor beta chain was sequenced for a study of control samples from healthy donors and cancer patients. V lost 0 bases to trimming and J lost 0 bases, with 13 bases between them. The CDR3 has 17 amino acids. CDR1 and CDR2 from the germline V gene are SGDLS and YYNGEE. Method: immunoSEQ multiplex PCR; TCRdb's copy keeps in-frame clones and lacks some. The sample carries around 93,000 clones, just under 95% recorded once. This TCR was recovered from a human donor in good health. The donor label of this sample is uncertain. Sequenced: blood. The chain couples TRBV9 to TRBJ1-3; D unresolved. The CDR3: CASSVVGGRDSGNTIYF. For the CDR3, the DNA is TGTGCCAGCAGCGTAGTGGGCGGCAGAGACTCTGGAAACACCATATATTTT.